This TCR beta chain was captured by sequencing in a study of CD8 T cells in Susac syndrome. A quantity of about 0.5 to 1 ug RNA underwent reverse transcription using random hexamers. Amplification of the TCR beta CDR3 was carried out by immunoSEQ multiplex PCR, which spanned a total of 54 Vbeta and 13 Jbeta segments. TCRdb analysed the immunoSEQ multiplex PCR reads with MiXCR anew, one entry per CDR3 protein. The data hold approximately 110,000 distinct CDR3 sequences, with less than 97% observed a single time. CDR1 and CDR2 (germline): KGHSH, LQKENI. The CDR3 spans 14 residues. Trimming removed 3 bases at V and 4 bases at J, with 12 bases between.

The sequenced sample consisted of CD4+ T cells from PBMCs. The chain carries TRBV18 and TRBJ1-1; possibly TRBD1 for D (6 bases). This receptor was obtained from a human donor in good health. DNA for the CDR3: TGTGCCAGCTCACCCAGACTGGGGGCCACTGAAGCTTTCTTT. Residues: CASSPRLGATEAFF.